A selection of T cell receptor beta chains follows, all from one sample in a study of cytomegalovirus exposure and HLA in healthy donors. Sequencing used immunoSEQ multiplex PCR; TCRdb keeps in-frame clones, though not all of them. The table shows about 120,000 clones, with roughly 90% occurring only once. Sequencing used PBMCs. The receptors come from a woman between 18 and 30 years old in good health and CMV-seropositive. Both conserved end residues are part of each CDR3. Fields, in order: clone size, J gene, V gene, D gene, CDR3 protein, CDR3 DNA. The D gene is left open where the match is weak. Clone size appears in some rows only: once, few, many, or a class for an expanded clone.

>-|TRBJ2-7|TRBV18|-
CASSPDSGEQYF
TGTGCCAGCTCACCGGACAGTGGGGAGCAGTACTTC
>-|TRBJ1-1|TRBV18|-
CASSPLSLNTEAFF
TGTGCCAGCTCACCGTTGAGTTTGAACACTGAAGCTTTCTTT
>-|TRBJ1-4|TRBV7-9|-
CASSLPLLATNEKLFF
TGTGCCAGCAGCCTCCCCTTACTGGCAACTAATGAAAAACTGTTTTTT
>-|TRBJ1-3|TRBV7-9|-
CASSLALNRDSGNTIYF
TGTGCCAGCAGCTTAGCGTTGAACAGGGATTCTGGAAACACCATATATTTT
>-|TRBJ1-5|TRBV13|-
CASSQRSGDQPQHF
TGTGCCAGCAGCCAGCGCAGTGGAGATCAGCCCCAGCATTTT
>few|TRBJ1-2|TRBV28|TRBD1
CASSLSRGYGYTF
TGTGCCAGCAGTTTATCCAGGGGGTATGGCTACACCTTC
>-|TRBJ1-6|TRBV30|-
CAWSNRGSSTYNSPLHF
TGTGCCTGGAGTAATAGAGGGTCGAGCACCTATAATTCACCCCTCCACTTT
>-|TRBJ2-7|TRBV28|TRBD2
CASSLCGGCEQYF
TGTGCCAGCAGTTTATGCGGGGGGTGCGAGCAGTACTTC
>-|TRBJ1-1|TRBV29-1|TRBD1
CSVLNRGLEAFF
TGCAGCGTTCTCAACAGGGGGCTGGAAGCTTTCTTT
>-|TRBJ1-2|TRBV7-8|-
CAVRVSFRGLGYGYTF
TGTGCCGTCCGTGTGTCTTTTCGAGGTCTCGGCTATGGCTACACCTTC
>few|TRBJ2-5|TRBV5-1|TRBD1
CASSSPQGTQETQYF
TGCGCCAGCAGCTCCCCACAGGGGACCCAAGAGACCCAGTACTTC
>once|TRBJ2-3|TRBV9|-
CASSVERTDTQYF
TGTGCCAGCAGCGTAGAGAGGACAGATACGCAGTATTTT
>-|TRBJ2-1|TRBV7-2|-
CASSLYLYNEQFF
TGTGCCAGCAGCTTATATCTCTACAATGAGCAGTTCTTC
>few|TRBJ2-5|TRBV5-4|TRBD1
CASSLGTDQETQYF
TGTGCCAGCAGCTTAGGGACAGACCAAGAGACCCAGTACTTC
>-|TRBJ1-3|TRBV9|-
CASSPSGGGAGNTIYF
TGTGCCAGCAGCCCCTCGGGGGGAGGTGCTGGAAACACCATATATTTT
>-|TRBJ1-1|TRBV14|-
CASSQGGGSEAFF
TGTGCCAGCAGCCAAGGGGGGGGCAGTGAAGCTTTCTTT
>-|TRBJ1-4|TRBV7-9|-
CASSPIEKLFF
TGTGCCAGCAGCCCGATCGAGAAACTGTTTTTT
>-|TRBJ2-3|TRBV6-1|TRBD2
CASSEAPTLSGGTDTQYF
TGTGCCAGCAGTGAAGCCCCTACCCTTAGCGGGGGCACAGATACGCAGTATTTT
>-|TRBJ2-2|TRBV15|-
CATSRDKGRSTGELFF
TGTGCCACCAGCAGAGATAAGGGGAGGAGCACCGGGGAGCTGTTTTTT
>-|TRBJ1-2|TRBV11-2|-
CASSLGTHYGYTF
TGTGCCAGCAGCTTAGGGACTCACTATGGCTACACCTTC
>-|TRBJ2-1|TRBV4-2|TRBD2
CASSQGFGTGGDNEQFF
TGTGCCAGCAGCCAAGGCTTCGGGACGGGAGGGGACAATGAGCAGTTCTTC
>-|TRBJ2-2|TRBV30|TRBD2
CAWRAGTNTGELFF
TGTGCCTGGAGAGCGGGAACAAACACCGGGGAGCTGTTTTTT
>-|TRBJ1-5|TRBV21-1|-
CASIRQGGSNQPQHF
TGTGCCAGCATCCGACAGGGGGGAAGCAATCAGCCCCAGCATTTT
>-|TRBJ2-7|TRBV7-9|-
CASSLGGAYKNYEQYF
TGTGCCAGCAGCTTAGGTGGGGCCTACAAGAACTACGAGCAGTACTTC
>-|TRBJ2-4|TRBV30|TRBD2
CAWSSMRASGGNKNIQYF
TGTGCCTGGAGTAGTATGAGGGCTAGCGGGGGGAATAAAAACATTCAGTACTTC